The 10 T cell receptor beta chains listed next were all sequenced from one sample in a study of molecular identifiers for immune sequencing clone quantification. TCRdb re-derived calls from the PCR reads in MiXCR, one entry per CDR3 protein. The sample lists roughly 320,000 distinct CDR3 sequences, about 20% occurring once. Sequenced material: naive CD8+ T cells from blood, with Jurkat cell RNA spiked in. Regarding subset: FACS-sorted CD8+CD4-CCR7+CD45RA+ naive T cells. The receptor source for this set is a human donor in good health. Some libraries in this study had Jurkat cell RNA spiked in.

On this clonotype itself: This may come from a read error, since a much larger clone is one base off. The V and J genes are TRBV24-1 and TRBJ2-3; perhaps TRBD2 as D (6 bases). The V gene lost 7 bases and the J gene lost 2 bases, with 15 bases spanning the gap. Germline assignment: CDR1 KGHDR and CDR2 SFDVKD. The CDR3 is made up of 15 amino acids. Here the CDR3 DNA reads TGTGCCACCAGCTCAATAGCGGCTGCCACAGATACGCAGTATTTT. Translation: CATSSIAAATDTQYF.

The chain is built from TRBV2 and TRBJ2-7; the D is unclear. CDR1 is SNHLY and CDR2 is FYNNEI in the germline V gene. The CDR3 is 13 residues long. Trimming took 4 bases from V and 3 from J, leaving 10 bases between them. CDR3 DNA sequence: TGTGCCAGCAGTGGTGCCATGGGCTACGAGCAGTACTTC. This gives the protein CASSGAMGYEQYF.

This clonotype has a count of ten or more. The chain couples TRBV12-3 or TRBV12-4 to TRBJ1-3; 7 bases are a match to TRBD1. The V segment lost 5 bases and the J segment 0 bases; nucleotides outside the gene matches: 7. This CDR3 spans 16 amino acids. The CDR3 region is CASSASGQHSGNTIYF. The CDR3 nucleotides read TGTGCCAGCAGTGCATCGGGACAGCACTCTGGAAACACCATATATTTT.

This clonotype was seen repeatedly, ten times or more. The V gene is TRBV15, the J gene TRBJ2-3; 8 bases line up with TRBD1. In germline, CDR1 is LNHNV, CDR2 YYDKDF (reference sequence). The CDR3 runs to 19 residues. Trimming took 4 bases from V and 4 from J; bases not matched to a gene: 19. CDR3 bases: TGTGCCACCAGCACCCTCACCCCGGGCCTACAGGGGGACGCAGATACGCAGTATTTT. It yields the protein CATSTLTPGLQGDADTQYF. Full variable domain (outside the CDR3, taken from reference TRBV15 and TRBJ2-3): DAMVIQNPRYQVTQFGKPVTLSCSQTLNHNVMYWYQQKSSQAPKLLFHYYDKDFNNEADTPDNFQSRRPNTSFCFLDIRSPGLGDTAMYLCATSTLTPGLQGDADTQYFGPGTRLTVL.

V is TRBV19 and J is TRBJ1-5, with a possible D match to TRBD1 (6 bases). Germline loops: CDR1 LNHDA, CDR2 SQIVND (reference sequence). Trimming pared 3 bases from V and 1 base from J, leaving 13 bases between. The CDR3 contains 16 residues. This chain's CDR3 is CASSIPRDKSNQPQHF. CDR3 DNA sequence: TGTGCCAGTAGTATCCCCCGGGACAAAAGCAATCAGCCCCAGCATTTT.

This clonotype was counted many times. The CDR3 sequence is CASSYSTGGKAEKLFF. The CDR3 coding sequence is TGTGCCAGCAGTTACTCCACAGGGGGCAAGGCGGAAAAACTGTTTTTT. The J gene is TRBJ1-4, the V gene TRBV6-5; TRBD1 matches 9 bases. Germline lookup yields CDR1 MNHEY and CDR2 SVGAGI. The CDR3 loop spans 16 amino acids. V lost 0 bases and J lost 8; bases outside the gene matches: 7.

Ten or more counts support this clonotype. This chain uses TRBV27 with TRBJ1-1, with TRBD1 identical over 7 bases. CDR1 and CDR2 (germline): MNHEY, SMNVEV (reference sequence). CDR3 size: 16 residues. V lost 5 bases, J lost 0 bases, and 9 bases stayed unmatched. Here the CDR3 DNA reads TGTGCCAGCAGTCCGACGGGACAGCCTTTGAACACTGAAGCTTTCTTT. This codes for CASSPTGQPLNTEAFF.

In its sample, this clonotype was seen many times. The chain has TRBV5-1 and TRBJ1-3, with D possibly being TRBD1 (5 bases). The germline V gene encodes CDR1 SGHRS and CDR2 YFSETQ. There are 16 residues in the CDR3. V was pared by 0 bases and J by 0 bases, with 10 bases between. CDR3 sequence: CASSLDRSFSGNTIYF. In DNA, the CDR3 is TGCGCCAGCAGCTTGGACAGGTCCTTCTCTGGAAACACCATATATTTT. Filled out from reference TRBV5-1 and TRBJ1-3, the complete variable domain reads KAGVTQTPRYLIKTRGQQVTLSCSPISGHRSVSWYQQTPGQGLQFLFEYFSETQRNKGNFPGRFSGRQFSNSRSEMNVSTLELGDSALYLCASSLDRSFSGNTIYFGEGSWLTVV.

This clonotype has at least ten counts. The V gene is TRBV7-2, the J gene TRBJ2-7; D perhaps matches TRBD2 (7 bases). Trimming left V 3 bases short and J 5 bases short, with 14 bases between. From germline, CDR1 is SGHTA and CDR2 FQGNSA. The length of the CDR3 is 14 residues. The CDR3: CASSLGGPGNEQYF. The CDR3 coding sequence is TGTGCCAGCAGCTTGGGGGGGCCAGGGAACGAGCAGTACTTC.

This clonotype was counted ten times or more. The chain links TRBV11-2 to TRBJ2-2; D is uncertain. The CDR3 loop spans 13 amino acids. Trimming shortened V by 3 bases and J by 4 bases, and 6 bases separated the two germline ends. CDR1 and CDR2 (germline): SGHAT, FQNNGV. CDR3 protein: CASSLLATGELFF. In DNA form, the CDR3 reads TGTGCCAGCAGCTTGTTGGCCACCGGGGAGCTGTTTTTT. Based on the CDR3 plus reference TRBV11-2 and TRBJ2-2, the full variable domain is EAGVAQSPRYKIIEKRQSVAFWCNPISGHATLYWYQQILGQGPKLLIQFQNNGVVDDSQLPKDRFSAERLKGVDSTLKIQPAKLEDSAVYLCASSLLATGELFFGEGSRLTVL.